One sample yielded the 6 T cell receptor beta chains listed below, sequenced in a study of blood T cell repertoires in COVID-19. Some clones are missing from TCRdb's copy, which holds only in-frame ones; the method was immunoSEQ multiplex PCR. The sample lists roughly 110,000 clones, around 80% seen once, with approximately 6.2% in the top ten. Specimen: peripheral blood. The receptors originated from an elderly man with COVID-19, enrolled during active disease.

Turning to this clone: An end of the junction does not agree with germline; a read error may underlie this. This chain connects TRBV7-7 to TRBJ2-5; D possibly corresponds to TRBD2 (7 bases). The CDR3 spans 15 residues. Germline CDR1 is SSHAT and CDR2 is FNYEAQ (reference sequence). The chain's CDR3 is CASSLGGGSQETQYF. The DNA of the CDR3 is TGTGCTAGCAGCTTAGGGGGAGGGAGTCAAGAGACCCAGTACTTC.

This clone was observed once. The chain couples TRBV18 to TRBJ2-1; 14 bases line up with TRBD2. Germline V CDR1 and CDR2: KGHSH, LQKENI. The J segment lost 6 bases and the V segment lost 4 bases, leaving 5 bases of the junction unmatched. The CDR3 consists of 16 residues. The CDR3 loop is CASSLGTSGSFNEQFF. As DNA, the CDR3 is TGTGCCAGCTCACTTGGGACTAGCGGGAGTTTCAATGAGCAGTTCTTC.

The chain employs TRBV19 and TRBJ2-5; 9 bases match TRBD1. CDR3 size: 14 residues. Trimming at V came to 10 bases and at J to 6 bases, leaving 12 bases not matched to a gene. Germline CDR1 LNHDA, CDR2 SQIVND (reference sequence). The CDR3, as DNA: TGTGCCACCCGGGACAGGGTAGATCAACAGACCCAGTACTTC. As protein: CATRDRVDQQTQYF.

The rearrangement links TRBV5-1 to TRBJ2-6; D may be TRBD2 (5 bases). The V end was cut by 1 base, the J end by 2 bases, with 10 bases between. This CDR3 is 16 amino acids long. Germline V gene lookup returns CDR1 SGHRS and CDR2 YFSETQ. The DNA of the CDR3 is TGCGCCAGCAGCTTGTCGGGGTCCGCTGGGGCCAACGTCCTGACTTTC. This encodes CASSLSGSAGANVLTF. The variable domain in full, with the rest retrieved from reference TRBV5-1 and TRBJ2-6, is KAGVTQTPRYLIKTRGQQVTLSCSPISGHRSVSWYQQTPGQGLQFLFEYFSETQRNKGNFPGRFSGRQFSNSRSEMNVSTLELGDSALYLCASSLSGSAGANVLTFGAGSRLTVL.

The chain is built from TRBV27 and TRBJ2-3; 10 nucleotides align to TRBD1. Germline V gene lookup returns CDR1 MNHEY and CDR2 SMNVEV (reference sequence). This CDR3 has 14 residues. Trimming took 5 bases from V and 4 from J; bases not matched to a gene: 3. The CDR3 sequence: CASSATGGPDTQYF. For the CDR3, the DNA is TGTGCCAGCAGTGCGACAGGGGGCCCAGATACGCAGTATTTT.

The gene calls are TRBV15 and TRBJ2-3; TRBD2 agrees at 8 bases. The germline V gene encodes CDR1 LNHNV and CDR2 YYDKDF (reference sequence). V gave up 2 bases and J gave up 2 bases; unmatched junction bases: 9. The CDR3 extends over 17 amino acids. CDR3 DNA: TGTGCCACCAGCAGACCCCGAACGGGAGGGCCCACAGATACGCAGTATTTT. This codes for CATSRPRTGGPTDTQYF.